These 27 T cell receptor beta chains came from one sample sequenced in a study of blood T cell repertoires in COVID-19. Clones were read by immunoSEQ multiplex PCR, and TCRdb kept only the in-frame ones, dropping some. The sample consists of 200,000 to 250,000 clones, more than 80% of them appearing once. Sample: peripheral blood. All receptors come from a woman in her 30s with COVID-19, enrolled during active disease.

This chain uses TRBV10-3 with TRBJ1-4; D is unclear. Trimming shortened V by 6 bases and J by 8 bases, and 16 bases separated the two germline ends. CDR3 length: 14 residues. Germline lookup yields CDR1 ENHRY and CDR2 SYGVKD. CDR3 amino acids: CAISPDGGGEKLFF. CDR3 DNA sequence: TGTGCCATCAGCCCGGACGGAGGCGGCGAAAAACTGTTTTTT.

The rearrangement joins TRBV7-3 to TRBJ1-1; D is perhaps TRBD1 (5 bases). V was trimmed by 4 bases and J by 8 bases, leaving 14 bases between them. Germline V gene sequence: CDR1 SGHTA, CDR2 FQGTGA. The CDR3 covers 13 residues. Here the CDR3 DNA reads TGTGCCAGCAGCTCGGATCAGGGTTCCGAAGCTTTCTTT. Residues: CASSSDQGSEAFF.

This CDR3 reads CASSLAGPPGGGGEQFF. CDR3 DNA sequence: TGTGCCAGCAGCTTAGCGGGTCCCCCAGGGGGCGGGGGTGAGCAGTTCTTC. The gene calls are TRBV7-2 and TRBJ2-1, with D maybe TRBD1 (8 bases). This CDR3 spans 17 amino acids. V dropped 0 bases and J dropped 9 bases, with 21 bases sitting between them. Looked up from germline, CDR1 is SGHTA and CDR2 is FQGNSA.

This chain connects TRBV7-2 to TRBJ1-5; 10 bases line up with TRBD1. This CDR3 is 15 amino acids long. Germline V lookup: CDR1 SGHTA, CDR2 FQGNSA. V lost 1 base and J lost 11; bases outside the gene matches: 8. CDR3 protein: CASSLGQGARSAQHF. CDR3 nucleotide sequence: TGTGCCAGCAGCTTAGGACAGGGGGCGCGATCAGCCCAGCATTTT.

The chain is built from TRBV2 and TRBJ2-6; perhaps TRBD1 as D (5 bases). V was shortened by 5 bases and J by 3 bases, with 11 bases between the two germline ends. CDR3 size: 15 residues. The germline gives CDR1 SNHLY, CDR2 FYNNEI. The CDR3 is CASSPPTGGANVLTF. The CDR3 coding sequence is TGTGCCAGCAGTCCGCCCACAGGTGGGGCCAACGTCCTGACTTTC.

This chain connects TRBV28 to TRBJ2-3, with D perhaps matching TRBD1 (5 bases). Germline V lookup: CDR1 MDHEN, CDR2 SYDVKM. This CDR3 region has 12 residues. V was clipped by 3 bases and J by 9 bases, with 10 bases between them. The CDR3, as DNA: TGTGCCAGCAGTTTCGCGCGACAGACGCAGTATTTT. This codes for CASSFARQTQYF. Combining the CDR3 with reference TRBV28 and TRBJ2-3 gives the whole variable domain DVKVTQSSRYLVKRTGEKVFLECVQDMDHENMFWYRQDPGLGLRLIYFSYDVKMKEKGDIPEGYSVSREKKERFSLILESASTNQTSMYLCASSFARQTQYFGPGTRLTVL.

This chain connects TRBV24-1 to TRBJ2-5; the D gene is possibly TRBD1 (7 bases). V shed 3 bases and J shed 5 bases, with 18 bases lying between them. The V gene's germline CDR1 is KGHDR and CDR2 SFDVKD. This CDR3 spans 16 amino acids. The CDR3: CATSDPRDSPRETQYF. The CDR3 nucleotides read TGTGCCACCAGTGATCCGCGGGACAGTCCCCGGGAGACCCAGTACTTC.

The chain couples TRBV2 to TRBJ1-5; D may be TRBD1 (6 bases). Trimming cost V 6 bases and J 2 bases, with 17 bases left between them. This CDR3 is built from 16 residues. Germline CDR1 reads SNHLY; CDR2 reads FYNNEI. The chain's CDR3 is CASSQGRSGGNQPQHF. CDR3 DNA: TGTGCCAGCAGCCAAGGAAGGTCAGGGGGCAATCAGCCCCAGCATTTT.

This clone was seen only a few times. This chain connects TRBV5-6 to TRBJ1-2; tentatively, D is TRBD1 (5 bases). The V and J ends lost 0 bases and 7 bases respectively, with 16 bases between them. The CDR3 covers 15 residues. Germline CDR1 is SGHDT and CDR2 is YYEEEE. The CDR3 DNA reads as TGTGCCAGCAGCTTGGCGGGCGGGGGTTATCGTGGCTACACCTTC. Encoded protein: CASSLAGGGYRGYTF.

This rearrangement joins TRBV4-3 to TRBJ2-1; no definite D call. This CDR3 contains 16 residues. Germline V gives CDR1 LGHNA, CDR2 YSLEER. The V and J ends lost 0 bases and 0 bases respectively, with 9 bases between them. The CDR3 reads CASSQDYGYSYNEQFF. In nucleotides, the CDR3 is TGCGCCAGCAGCCAAGATTACGGGTACTCCTACAATGAGCAGTTCTTC.

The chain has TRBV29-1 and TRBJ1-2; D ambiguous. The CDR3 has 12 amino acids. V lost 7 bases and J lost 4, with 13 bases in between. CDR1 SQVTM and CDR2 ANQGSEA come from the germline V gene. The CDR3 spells CSAWTPSYGYTF. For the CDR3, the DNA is TGCAGCGCATGGACTCCCAGCTATGGCTACACCTTC. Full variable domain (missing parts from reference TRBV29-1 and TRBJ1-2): SAVISQKPSRDICQRGTSLTIQCQVDSQVTMMFWYRQQPGQSLTLIATANQGSEATYESGFVIDKFPISRPNLTFSTLTVSNMSPEDSSIYLCSAWTPSYGYTFGSGTRLTVV.

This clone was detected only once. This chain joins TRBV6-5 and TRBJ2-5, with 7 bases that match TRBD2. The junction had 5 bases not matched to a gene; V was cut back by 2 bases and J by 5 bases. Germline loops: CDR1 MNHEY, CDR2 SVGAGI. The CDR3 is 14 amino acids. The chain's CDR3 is CASSYGGEVETQYF. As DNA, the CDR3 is TGTGCCAGCAGTTACGGGGGGGAGGTGGAGACCCAGTACTTC.

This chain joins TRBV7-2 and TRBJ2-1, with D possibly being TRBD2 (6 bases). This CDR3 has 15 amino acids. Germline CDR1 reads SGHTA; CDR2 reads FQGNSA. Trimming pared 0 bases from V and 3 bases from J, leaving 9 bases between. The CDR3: CASSLASGYYNEQFF. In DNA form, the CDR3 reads TGTGCCAGCAGCTTAGCGAGCGGGTACTACAATGAGCAGTTCTTC. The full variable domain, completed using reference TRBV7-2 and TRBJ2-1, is GAGVSQSPSNKVTEKGKDVELRCDPISGHTALYWYRQSLGQGLEFLIYFQGNSAPDKSGLPSDRFSAERTGGSVSTLTIQRTQQEDSAVYLCASSLASGYYNEQFFGPGTRLTVL.

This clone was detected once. In DNA, the CDR3 is TGTGCCAGTAGTCGTGGGACATACATGAACACTGAAGCTTTCTTT. Translated, it gives CASSRGTYMNTEAFF. V usage is TRBV19 and J usage is TRBJ1-1, with a possible D match to TRBD1 (6 bases). Per germline, CDR1 LNHDA and CDR2 SQIVND (reference sequence). V was cut by 5 bases and J by 0 bases, with 13 bases left in between. This CDR3 spans 15 amino acids.

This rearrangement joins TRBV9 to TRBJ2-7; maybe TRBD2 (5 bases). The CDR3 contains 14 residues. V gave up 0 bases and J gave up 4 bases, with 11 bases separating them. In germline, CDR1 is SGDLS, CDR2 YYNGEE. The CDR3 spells CASSVGVGEYEQYF. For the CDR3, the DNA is TGTGCCAGCAGCGTAGGGGTGGGAGAGTACGAGCAGTACTTC.

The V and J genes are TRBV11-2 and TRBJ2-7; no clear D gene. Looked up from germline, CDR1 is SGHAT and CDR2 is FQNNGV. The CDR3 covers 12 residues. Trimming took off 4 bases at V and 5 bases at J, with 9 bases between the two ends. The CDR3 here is CASSYTRNEQYF. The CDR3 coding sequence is TGTGCCAGCAGCTACACCAGGAACGAGCAGTACTTC.

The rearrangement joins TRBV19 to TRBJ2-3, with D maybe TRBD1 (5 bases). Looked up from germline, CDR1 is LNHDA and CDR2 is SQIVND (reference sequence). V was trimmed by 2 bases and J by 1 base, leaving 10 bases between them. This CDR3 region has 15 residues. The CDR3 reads CASSIPMGRTDTQYF. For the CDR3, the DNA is TGTGCCAGTAGTATACCGATGGGGCGCACAGATACGCAGTATTTT.

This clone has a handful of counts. CDR3 region: CASSLDRESSPLHF. The CDR3 nucleotides read TGTGCCAGCAGTTTGGACAGGGAGAGTTCACCCCTCCACTTT. V usage is TRBV28 and J usage is TRBJ1-6; TRBD1 matches 8 bases. The germline V gene has CDR1 MDHEN and CDR2 SYDVKM. V shed 3 bases, J shed 9 bases, and the junction held 4 bases outside the gene matches. This CDR3 comprises 14 residues.

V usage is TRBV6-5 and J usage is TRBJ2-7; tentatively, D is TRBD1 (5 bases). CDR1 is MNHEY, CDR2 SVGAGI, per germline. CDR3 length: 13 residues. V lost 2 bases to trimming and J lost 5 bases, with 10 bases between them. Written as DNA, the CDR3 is TGTGCCAGCAGTTACACCAGGGTCCACGAGCAGTACTTC. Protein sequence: CASSYTRVHEQYF.

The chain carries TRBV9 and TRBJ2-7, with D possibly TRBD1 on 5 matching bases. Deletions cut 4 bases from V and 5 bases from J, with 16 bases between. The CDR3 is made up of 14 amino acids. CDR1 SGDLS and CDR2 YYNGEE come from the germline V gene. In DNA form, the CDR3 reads TGTGCCAGCAGCCTCCCAGGGTTTGCAGACGAGCAGTACTTC. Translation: CASSLPGFADEQYF. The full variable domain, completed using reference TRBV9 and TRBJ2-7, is DSGVTQTPKHLITATGQRVTLRCSPRSGDLSVYWYQQSLDQGLQFLIQYYNGEERAKGNILERFSAQQFPDLHSELNLSSLELGDSALYFCASSLPGFADEQYFGPGTRLTVT.

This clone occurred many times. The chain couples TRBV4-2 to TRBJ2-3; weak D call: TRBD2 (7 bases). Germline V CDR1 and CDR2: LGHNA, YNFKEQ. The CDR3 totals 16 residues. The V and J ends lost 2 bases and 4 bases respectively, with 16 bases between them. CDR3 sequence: CASSQSQRGQPDTQYF. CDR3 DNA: TGTGCCAGCAGCCAAAGCCAGCGGGGACAACCAGATACGCAGTATTTT.

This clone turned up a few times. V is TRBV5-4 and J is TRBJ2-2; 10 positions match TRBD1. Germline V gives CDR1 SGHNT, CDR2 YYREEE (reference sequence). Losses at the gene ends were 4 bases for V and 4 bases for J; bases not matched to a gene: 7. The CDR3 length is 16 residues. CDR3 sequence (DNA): TGTGCCAGCAGCGACCGGGACAGGGGTGGCACCGGGGAGCTGTTTTTT. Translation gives CASSDRDRGGTGELFF.

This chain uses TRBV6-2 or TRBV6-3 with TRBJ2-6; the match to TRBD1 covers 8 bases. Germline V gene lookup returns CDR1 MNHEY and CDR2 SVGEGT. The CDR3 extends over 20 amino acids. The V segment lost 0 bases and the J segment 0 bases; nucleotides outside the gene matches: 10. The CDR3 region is CASSYSKAGGASSGANVLTF. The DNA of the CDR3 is TGTGCCAGCAGTTACTCGAAGGCAGGGGGCGCCTCCTCTGGGGCCAACGTCCTGACTTTC.

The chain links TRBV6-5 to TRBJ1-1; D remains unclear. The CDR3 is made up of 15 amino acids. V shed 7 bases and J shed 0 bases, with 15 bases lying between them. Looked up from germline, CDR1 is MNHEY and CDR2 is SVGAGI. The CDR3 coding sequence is TGTGCCAGCACCCAGTTCAAGAACGTGAACACTGAAGCTTTCTTT. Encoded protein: CASTQFKNVNTEAFF.

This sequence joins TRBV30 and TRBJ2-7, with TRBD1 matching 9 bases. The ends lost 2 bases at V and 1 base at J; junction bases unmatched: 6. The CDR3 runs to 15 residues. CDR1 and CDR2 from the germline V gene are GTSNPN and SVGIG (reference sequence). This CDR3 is CAWSPGTGISYEQYF. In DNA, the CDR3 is TGTGCCTGGAGTCCCGGGACAGGGATTTCCTACGAGCAGTACTTC. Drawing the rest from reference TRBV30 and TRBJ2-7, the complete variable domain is SQTIHQWPATLVQPVGSPLSLECTVEGTSNPNLYWYRQAAGRGLQLLFYSVGIGQISSEVPQNLSASRPQDRQFILSSKKLLLSDSGFYLCAWSPGTGISYEQYFGPGTRLTVT.

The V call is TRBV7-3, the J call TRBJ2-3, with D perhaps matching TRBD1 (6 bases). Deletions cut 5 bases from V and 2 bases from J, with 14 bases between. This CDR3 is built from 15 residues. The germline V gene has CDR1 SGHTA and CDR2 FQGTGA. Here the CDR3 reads CASSATGTLTDTQYF. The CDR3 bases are TGTGCCAGCAGCGCGACAGGAACACTCACAGATACGCAGTATTTT.

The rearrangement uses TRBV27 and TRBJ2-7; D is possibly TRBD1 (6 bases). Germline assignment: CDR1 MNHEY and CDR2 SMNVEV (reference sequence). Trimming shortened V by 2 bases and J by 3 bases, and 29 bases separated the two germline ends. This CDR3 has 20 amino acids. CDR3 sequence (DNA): TGTGCCAGCAGTTTACTATTCCTTCGGGGACAAGGGTCCCTCGGCTACGAGCAGTACTTC. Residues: CASSLLFLRGQGSLGYEQYF.